This is a list of T cell receptor beta chains from one sample in a study of shared clonotypes between healthy human individuals. Repertoires were generated with immunoSEQ multiplex PCR, while TCRdb's copy carries only in-frame clones and drops some. The sample lists hundreds of thousands of clones; about 95% were seen once. Sequences were obtained from naive CD8+ T cells sorted from blood. These receptors all stem from a woman aged 25 to 39 in good health. The CDR3 runs from the conserved cysteine through the conserved F or W. Each record gives: D gene, J gene, CDR3 length, V gene, CDR3 protein, CDR3 DNA. A D gene is named only where the DNA matches it firmly.

.,TRBJ1-5,15,TRBV19,CASSIDLDSNQPQHF,TGTGCCAGTAGTATAGATTTGGATAGCAATCAGCCCCAGCATTTT
TRBD1,TRBJ2-7,13,TRBV5-1,CASSSDRGDEQYF,TGCGCCAGCAGTTCGGACAGGGGGGACGAGCAGTACTTC
.,TRBJ2-7,13,TRBV27,CASAWGHSYEQYF,TGTGCCAGCGCCTGGGGCCATTCCTACGAGCAGTACTTC
.,TRBJ1-1,12,TRBV2,CASRQRITEAFF,TGTGCCAGCAGACAGAGAATCACTGAAGCTTTCTTT
.,TRBJ2-1,14,TRBV11-2,CASSQWGRYHEQFF,TGTGCCAGCAGCCAGTGGGGCAGGTACCATGAGCAGTTCTTC
TRBD2,TRBJ2-1,14,TRBV6-5,CASSYDPSGNEQFF,TGTGCCAGCAGTTACGACCCTAGCGGCAATGAGCAGTTCTTC
TRBD2,TRBJ2-3,16,TRBV7-9,CASSSLAGEGADTQYF,TGTGCCAGCAGCTCTTTAGCGGGAGAGGGTGCAGATACGCAGTATTTT
.,TRBJ2-3,14,TRBV29-1,CSVEVGGRADTQYF,TGCAGCGTTGAGGTAGGGGGACGAGCAGATACGCAGTATTTT
TRBD1,TRBJ1-1,14,TRBV6-6,CASSSRTGVTEAFF,TGTGCCAGCAGCTCTCGGACAGGGGTCACTGAAGCTTTCTTT
.,TRBJ1-1,14,TRBV7-9,CASSPKTAPTEAFF,TGTGCCAGCAGCCCTAAGACAGCGCCCACTGAAGCTTTCTTT
.,TRBJ2-1,13,TRBV6-1,CASSQEDYNEQFF,TGTGCCAGCAGTCAGGAGGATTACAATGAGCAGTTCTTC
.,TRBJ2-3,14,TRBV11-2,CASSLVASGDTQYF,TGTGCCAGCAGCTTAGTAGCTAGTGGAGATACGCAGTATTTT
TRBD2,TRBJ2-5,15,TRBV27,CASSPGTSGQETQYF,TGTGCCAGCAGCCCTGGGACTAGCGGGCAAGAGACCCAGTACTTC
.,TRBJ2-5,11,TRBV6-5,CASSIGETQYF,TGTGCCAGCAGTATAGGGGAGACCCAGTACTTC
.,TRBJ2-1,15,TRBV6-1,CASRRGLEKYNEQFF,TGTGCCAGCAGGAGGGGGTTGGAAAAGTACAATGAGCAGTTCTTC
TRBD1,TRBJ2-3,15,TRBV7-3,CASSPGQGSTDTQYF,TGTGCCAGCAGCCCTGGACAGGGAAGCACAGATACGCAGTATTTT
.,TRBJ1-1,14,TRBV18,CASSPSPGALEAFF,TGTGCCAGCTCACCGAGCCCAGGGGCCCTTGAAGCTTTCTTT
.,TRBJ2-5,15,TRBV7-3,CASSPQGQRAETQYF,TGTGCCAGCAGCCCCCAGGGCCAGCGAGCAGAGACCCAGTACTTC
.,TRBJ2-1,17,TRBV9,CASSLGGTSSSYNEQFF,TGTGCCAGCAGCCTCGGTGGGACTTCCAGCTCCTACAATGAGCAGTTCTTC
TRBD1,TRBJ2-7,14,TRBV27,CASSLGQGRNEQYF,TGTGCCAGCAGTTTGGGACAGGGTCGTAACGAGCAGTACTTC